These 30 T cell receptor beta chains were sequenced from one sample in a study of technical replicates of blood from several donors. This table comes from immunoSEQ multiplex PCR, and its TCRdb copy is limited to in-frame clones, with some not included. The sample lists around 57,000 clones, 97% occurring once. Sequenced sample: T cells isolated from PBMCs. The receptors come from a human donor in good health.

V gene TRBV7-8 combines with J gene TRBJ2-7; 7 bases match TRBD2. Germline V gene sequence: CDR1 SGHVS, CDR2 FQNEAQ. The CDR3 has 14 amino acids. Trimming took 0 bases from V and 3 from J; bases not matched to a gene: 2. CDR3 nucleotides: TGTGCCAGCAGCTTAGCCCGGACTAGCTACGAGCAGTACTTC. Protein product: CASSLARTSYEQYF. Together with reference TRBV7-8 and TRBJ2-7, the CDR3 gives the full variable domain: GAGVSQSPRYKVAKRGQDVALRCDPISGHVSLFWYQQALGQGPEFLTYFQNEAQLDKSGLPSDRFFAERPEGSVSTLKIQRTQQEDSAVYLCASSLARTSYEQYFGPGTRLTVT.

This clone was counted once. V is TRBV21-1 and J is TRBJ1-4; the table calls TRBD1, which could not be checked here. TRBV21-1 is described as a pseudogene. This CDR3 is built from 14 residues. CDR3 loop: CASSKGSSDEKLFF. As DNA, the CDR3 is TGTGCCAGCAGCAAGGGCAGTTCCGATGAAAAACTGTTTTTT.

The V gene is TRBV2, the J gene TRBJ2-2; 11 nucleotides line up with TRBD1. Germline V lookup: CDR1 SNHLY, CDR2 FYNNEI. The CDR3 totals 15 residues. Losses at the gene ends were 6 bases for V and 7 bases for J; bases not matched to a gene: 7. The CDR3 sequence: CASRPGQGAVGELFF. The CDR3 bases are TGTGCCAGCAGGCCCGGACAGGGGGCCGTCGGGGAGCTGTTTTTT.

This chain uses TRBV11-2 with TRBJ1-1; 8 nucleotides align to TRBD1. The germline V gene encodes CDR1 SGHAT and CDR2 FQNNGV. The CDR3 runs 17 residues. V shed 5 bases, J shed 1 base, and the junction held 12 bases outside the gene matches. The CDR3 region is CASSPQGARWGNTEAFF. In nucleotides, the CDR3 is TGTGCCAGCAGCCCGCAGGGGGCCCGGTGGGGGAACACTGAAGCTTTCTTT.

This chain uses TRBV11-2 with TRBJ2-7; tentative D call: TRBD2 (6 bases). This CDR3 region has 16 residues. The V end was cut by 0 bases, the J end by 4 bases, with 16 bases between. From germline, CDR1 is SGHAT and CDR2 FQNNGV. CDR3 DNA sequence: TGTGCCAGCAGCTTAGATAGGGTCGCGCGGGGTTACGAGCAGTACTTC. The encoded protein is CASSLDRVARGYEQYF.

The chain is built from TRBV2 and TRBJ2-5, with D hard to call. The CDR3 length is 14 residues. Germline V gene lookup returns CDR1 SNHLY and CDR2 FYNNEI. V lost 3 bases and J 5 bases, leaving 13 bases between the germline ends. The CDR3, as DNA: TGTGCCAGCAGTGAGATAGTGGTTAGTGAGACCCAGTACTTC. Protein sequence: CASSEIVVSETQYF. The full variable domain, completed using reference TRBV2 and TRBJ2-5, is EPEVTQTPSHQVTQMGQEVILRCVPISNHLYFYWYRQILGQKVEFLVSFYNNEISEKSEIFDDQFSVERPDGSNFTLKIRSTKLEDSAMYFCASSEIVVSETQYFGPGTRLLVL.

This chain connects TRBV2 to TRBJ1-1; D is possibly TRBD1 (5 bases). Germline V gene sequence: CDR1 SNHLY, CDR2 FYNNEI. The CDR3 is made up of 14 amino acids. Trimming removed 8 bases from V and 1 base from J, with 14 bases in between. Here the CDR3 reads CASGGYDQNTEAFF. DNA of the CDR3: TGTGCCAGCGGGGGGTACGACCAGAACACTGAAGCTTTCTTT.

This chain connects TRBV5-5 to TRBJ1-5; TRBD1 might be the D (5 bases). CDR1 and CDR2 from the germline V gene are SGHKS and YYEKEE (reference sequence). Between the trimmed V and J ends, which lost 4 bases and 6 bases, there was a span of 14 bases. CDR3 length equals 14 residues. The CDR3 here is CASSDRGWGQPQHF. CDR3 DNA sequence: TGTGCCAGCAGCGATCGGGGGTGGGGTCAGCCCCAGCATTTT. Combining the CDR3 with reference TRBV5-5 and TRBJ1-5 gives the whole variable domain DAGVTQSPTHLIKTRGQQVTLRCSPISGHKSVSWYQQVLGQGPQFIFQYYEKEERGRGNFPDRFSARQFPNYSSELNVNALLLGDSALYLCASSDRGWGQPQHFGDGTRLSIL.

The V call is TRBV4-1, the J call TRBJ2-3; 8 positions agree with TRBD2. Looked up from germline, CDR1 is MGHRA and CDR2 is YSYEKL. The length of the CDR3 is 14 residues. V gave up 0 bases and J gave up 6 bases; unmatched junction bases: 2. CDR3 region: CASSQDGGADTQYF. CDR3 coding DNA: TGCGCCAGCAGCCAAGACGGGGGGGCCGATACGCAGTATTTT.

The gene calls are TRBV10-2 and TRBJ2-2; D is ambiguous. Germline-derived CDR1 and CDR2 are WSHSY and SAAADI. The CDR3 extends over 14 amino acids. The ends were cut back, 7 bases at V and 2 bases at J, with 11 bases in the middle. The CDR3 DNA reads TGCGCCAGCATCGACATTTCCAACACCGGGGAGCTGTTTTTT. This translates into CASIDISNTGELFF.

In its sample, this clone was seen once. The CDR3 loop is CSDRQGARSHGYTF. CDR3 bases: TGCAGCGACAGACAGGGGGCGCGTAGCCATGGCTACACCTTC. The chain employs TRBV29-1 and TRBJ1-2; 10 nucleotides line up with TRBD1. The CDR3 totals 14 residues. Germline CDR1 and CDR2: SQVTM and ANQGSEA. After removal of 7 bases from V and 6 bases from J, the junction contained 11 bases not matched to a gene.

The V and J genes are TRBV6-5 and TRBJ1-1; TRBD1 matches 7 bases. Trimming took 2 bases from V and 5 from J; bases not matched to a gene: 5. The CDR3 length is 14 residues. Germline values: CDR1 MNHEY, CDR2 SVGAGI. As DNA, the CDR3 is TGTGCCAGCAGTTACGAGACAGGGAGTACTGAAGCTTTCTTT. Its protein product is CASSYETGSTEAFF.

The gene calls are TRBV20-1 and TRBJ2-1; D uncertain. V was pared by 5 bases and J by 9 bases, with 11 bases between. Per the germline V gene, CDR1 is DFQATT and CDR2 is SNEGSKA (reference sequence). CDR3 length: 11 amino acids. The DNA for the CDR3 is TGCAGTGCTGACTTAGCTTTTGAGCAGTTCTTC. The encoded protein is CSADLAFEQFF.

CDR3 region: CAGLGRYTGELFF. CDR3 coding DNA: TGTGCCGGTCTGGGCAGATACACCGGGGAGCTGTTTTTT. The chain employs TRBV7-8 and TRBJ2-2; no reliable D call. V was trimmed by 11 bases and J by 3 bases, leaving 13 bases between them. The CDR3 runs 13 residues. The germline CDR1 and CDR2 sequences are SGHVS and FQNEAQ.

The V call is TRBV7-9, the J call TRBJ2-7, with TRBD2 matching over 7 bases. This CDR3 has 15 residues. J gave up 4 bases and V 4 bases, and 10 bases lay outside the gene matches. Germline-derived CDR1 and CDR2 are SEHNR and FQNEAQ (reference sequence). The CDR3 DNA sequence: TGTGCCAGCAGCTCCCGGACTAGTATCCCTTACGAGCAGTACTTC. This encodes CASSSRTSIPYEQYF.

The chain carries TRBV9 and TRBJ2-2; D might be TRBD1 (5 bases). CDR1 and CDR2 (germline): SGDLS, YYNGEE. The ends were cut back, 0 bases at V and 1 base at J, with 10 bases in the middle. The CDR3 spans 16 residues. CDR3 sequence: CASSVDVQENTGELFF. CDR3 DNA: TGTGCCAGCAGCGTAGATGTACAGGAGAACACCGGGGAGCTGTTTTTT.

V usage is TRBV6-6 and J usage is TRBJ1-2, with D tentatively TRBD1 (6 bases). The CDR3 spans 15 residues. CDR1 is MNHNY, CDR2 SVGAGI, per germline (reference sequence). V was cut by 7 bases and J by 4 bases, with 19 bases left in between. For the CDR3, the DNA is TGTGCCAGCACTAAATCGGGGGGGCAGAGCTATGGCTACACCTTC. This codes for CASTKSGGQSYGYTF.

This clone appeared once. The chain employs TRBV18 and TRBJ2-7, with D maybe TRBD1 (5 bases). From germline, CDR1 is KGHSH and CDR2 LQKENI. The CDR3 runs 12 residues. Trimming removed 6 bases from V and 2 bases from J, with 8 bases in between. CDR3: CASSSTAYEQYF. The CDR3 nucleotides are TGTGCCAGCTCTTCGACAGCCTACGAGCAGTACTTC.

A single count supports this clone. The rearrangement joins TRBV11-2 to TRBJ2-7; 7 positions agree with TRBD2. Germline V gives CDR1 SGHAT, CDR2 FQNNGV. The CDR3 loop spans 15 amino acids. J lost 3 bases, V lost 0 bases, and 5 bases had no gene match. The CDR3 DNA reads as TGTGCCAGCAGCTTAGAAGCCAGCGGGATCTACGAGCAGTACTTC. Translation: CASSLEASGIYEQYF.

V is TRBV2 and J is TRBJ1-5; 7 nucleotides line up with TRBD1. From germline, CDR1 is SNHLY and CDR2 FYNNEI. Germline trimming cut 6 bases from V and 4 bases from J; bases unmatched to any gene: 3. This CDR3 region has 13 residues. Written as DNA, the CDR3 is TGTGCCAGCAGGGGACAGCCAAATCAGCCCCAGCATTTT. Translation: CASRGQPNQPQHF.

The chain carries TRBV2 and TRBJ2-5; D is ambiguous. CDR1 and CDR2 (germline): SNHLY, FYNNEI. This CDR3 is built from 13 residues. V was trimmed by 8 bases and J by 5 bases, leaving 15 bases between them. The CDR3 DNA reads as TGTGCCAGCTTGGCGGTCCTGGAGGAGACCCAGTACTTC. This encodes CASLAVLEETQYF.

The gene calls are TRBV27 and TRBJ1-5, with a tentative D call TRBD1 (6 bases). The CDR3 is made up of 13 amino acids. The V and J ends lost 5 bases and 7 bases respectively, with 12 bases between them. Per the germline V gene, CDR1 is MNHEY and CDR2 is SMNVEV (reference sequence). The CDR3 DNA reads TGTGCCAGCAGTCCCACAGGGCCGCAGCCCCAGCATTTT. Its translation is CASSPTGPQPQHF.

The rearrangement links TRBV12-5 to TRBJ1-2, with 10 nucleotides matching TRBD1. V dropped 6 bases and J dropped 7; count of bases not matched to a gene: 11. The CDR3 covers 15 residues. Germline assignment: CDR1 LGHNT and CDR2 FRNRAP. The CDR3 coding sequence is TGTGCTAGTGGCATTGGGACAGGGGCTATCTTTGGCTACACCTTC. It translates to CASGIGTGAIFGYTF.

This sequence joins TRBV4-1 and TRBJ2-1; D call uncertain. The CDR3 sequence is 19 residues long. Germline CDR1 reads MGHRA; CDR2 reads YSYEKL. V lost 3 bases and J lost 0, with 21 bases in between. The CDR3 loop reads CASSHVQRFPPSSYNEQFF. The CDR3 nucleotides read TGCGCCAGCAGCCATGTTCAGCGTTTTCCCCCCAGCTCCTACAATGAGCAGTTCTTC.

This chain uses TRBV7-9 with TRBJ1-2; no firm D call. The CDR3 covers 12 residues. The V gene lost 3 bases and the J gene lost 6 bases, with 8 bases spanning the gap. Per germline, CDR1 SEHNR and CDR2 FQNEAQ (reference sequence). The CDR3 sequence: CASSLSPDGYTF. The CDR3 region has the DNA TGTGCCAGCAGCTTGTCACCAGATGGCTACACCTTC. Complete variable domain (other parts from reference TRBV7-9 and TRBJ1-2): DTGVSQNPRHKITKRGQNVTFRCDPISEHNRLYWYRQTLGQGPEFLTYFQNEAQLEKSRLLSDRFSAERPKGSFSTLEIQRTEQGDSAMYLCASSLSPDGYTFGSGTRLTVV.

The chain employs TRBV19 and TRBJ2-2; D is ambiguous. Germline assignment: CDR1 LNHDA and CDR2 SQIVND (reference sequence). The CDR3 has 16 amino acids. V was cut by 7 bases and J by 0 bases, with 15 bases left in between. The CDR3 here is CASNRMGRPNTGELFF. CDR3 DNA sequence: TGTGCCAGTAACCGAATGGGCAGACCGAACACCGGGGAGCTGTTTTTT.

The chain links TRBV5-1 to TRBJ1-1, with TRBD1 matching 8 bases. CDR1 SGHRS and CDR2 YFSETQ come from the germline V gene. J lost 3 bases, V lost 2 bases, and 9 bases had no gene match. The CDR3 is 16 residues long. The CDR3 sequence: CASSFRSGGHDTEAFF. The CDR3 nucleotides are TGCGCCAGCAGCTTCCGTTCAGGGGGCCACGACACTGAAGCTTTCTTT.

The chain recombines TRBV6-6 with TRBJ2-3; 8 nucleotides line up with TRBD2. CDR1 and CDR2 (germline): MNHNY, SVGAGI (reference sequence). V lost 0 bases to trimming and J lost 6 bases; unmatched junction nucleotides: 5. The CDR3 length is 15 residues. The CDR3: CASSYSGLGGDTQYF. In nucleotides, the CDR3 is TGTGCCAGCAGTTACTCGGGACTAGGAGGGGATACGCAGTATTTT.

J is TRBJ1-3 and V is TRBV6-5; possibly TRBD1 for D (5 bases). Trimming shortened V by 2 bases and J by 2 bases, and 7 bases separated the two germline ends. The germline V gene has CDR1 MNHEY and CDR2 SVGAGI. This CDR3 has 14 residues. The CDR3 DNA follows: TGTGCCAGCAGTTACGGGGGGGCTGGAAACACCATATATTTT. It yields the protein CASSYGGAGNTIYF.

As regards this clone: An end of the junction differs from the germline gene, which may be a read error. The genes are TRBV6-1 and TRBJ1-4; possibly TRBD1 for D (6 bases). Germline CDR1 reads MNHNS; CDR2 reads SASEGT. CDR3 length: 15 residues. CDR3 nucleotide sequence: TGTGCCAGCAGCGACGACAGGTCGGGAAATGAAAACCTGTTTTTT. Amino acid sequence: CASSDDRSGNENLFF.